These T cell receptor beta chains were read from a single sample in a study of blood T cell repertoires in COVID-19. Clones were read by immunoSEQ multiplex PCR, and TCRdb kept only the in-frame ones, dropping some. This repertoire shows roughly 290,000 clones, approximately 85% found once; its top ten account for roughly 2%. Sequencing used PBMCs or T cells enriched from blood (not recorded which). These receptors were taken from a man aged 25 to 40 who had recovered from COVID-19. CDR3s include the opening cysteine and the closing phenylalanine or tryptophan. Fields, in order: J gene, clone size, D gene, V gene, CDR3 protein, CDR3 DNA. The D gene is left open where the match is weak. Not every row has a clone size; where given, it reads once, few, many or a size class.

J gene: TRBJ2-5
clone size: few
D gene: TRBD1
V gene: TRBV5-6
CDR3 protein: CASSSWTGVNQETQYF
CDR3 DNA: TGTGCCAGCAGCTCCTGGACAGGGGTGAACCAAGAGACCCAGTACTTC

J gene: TRBJ2-1
clone size: .
D gene: .
V gene: TRBV2
CDR3 protein: CASSGRGYNEQFF
CDR3 DNA: TGTGCCAGCAGTGGGAGGGGCTACAATGAGCAGTTCTTC

J gene: TRBJ1-5
clone size: .
D gene: TRBD1
V gene: TRBV2
CDR3 protein: CASSEQGANQPQHF
CDR3 DNA: TGTGCCAGCAGTGAACAGGGGGCGAATCAGCCCCAGCATTTT

J gene: TRBJ2-2
clone size: .
D gene: .
V gene: TRBV29-1
CDR3 protein: CSFKRGGQSTGELFF
CDR3 DNA: TGCAGCTTTAAAAGGGGGGGGCAAAGCACCGGGGAGCTGTTTTTT

J gene: TRBJ2-5
clone size: .
D gene: TRBD2
V gene: TRBV4-2
CDR3 protein: CASSRGTSGGETQYF
CDR3 DNA: TGTGCCAGCAGCCGAGGGACTAGCGGGGGCGAGACCCAGTACTTC

J gene: TRBJ1-3
clone size: .
D gene: .
V gene: TRBV3-1/TRBV3-2
CDR3 protein: CASSNDKGRGNTIYF
CDR3 DNA: TGTGCCAGCAGCAACGACAAAGGGAGAGGAAACACCATATATTTT

J gene: TRBJ2-5
clone size: .
D gene: TRBD2
V gene: TRBV12-3/TRBV12-4
CDR3 protein: CASSFSGKETQYF
CDR3 DNA: TGTGCCAGCAGTTTTAGCGGGAAAGAGACCCAGTACTTC

J gene: TRBJ1-1
clone size: once
D gene: .
V gene: TRBV18
CDR3 protein: CASSPRDPGMNTEAFF
CDR3 DNA: TGTGCCAGCTCACCCCGGGATCCGGGCATGAACACTGAAGCTTTCTTT

J gene: TRBJ1-2
clone size: .
D gene: .
V gene: TRBV9
CDR3 protein: CASSLTGGKDYGYTF
CDR3 DNA: TGTGCCAGCAGCCTCACGGGGGGGAAGGACTATGGCTACACCTTC

J gene: TRBJ2-1
clone size: .
D gene: TRBD2
V gene: TRBV5-4
CDR3 protein: CASSPFKAGGYNEQFF
CDR3 DNA: TGTGCCAGCAGCCCTTTTAAAGCGGGGGGGTACAATGAGCAGTTCTTC

J gene: TRBJ2-5
clone size: .
D gene: TRBD2
V gene: TRBV14
CDR3 protein: CASSPLAGPQETQYF
CDR3 DNA: TGTGCCAGCAGCCCCTTAGCGGGGCCACAAGAGACCCAGTACTTC

J gene: TRBJ2-3
clone size: .
D gene: TRBD2
V gene: TRBV4-2
CDR3 protein: CASSQEARLAGGPDTQYF
CDR3 DNA: TGTGCCAGCAGCCAAGAAGCGCGCCTAGCGGGTGGACCAGATACGCAGTATTTT

J gene: TRBJ1-1
clone size: .
D gene: .
V gene: TRBV27
CDR3 protein: CASSLSRVDTEAFF
CDR3 DNA: TGTGCCAGCAGTTTATCTCGGGTGGACACTGAAGCTTTCTTT

J gene: TRBJ2-7
clone size: .
D gene: TRBD2
V gene: TRBV5-8
CDR3 protein: CASTAVGGNEQYF
CDR3 DNA: TGTGCCAGCACCGCCGTGGGAGGGAACGAGCAGTACTTC

J gene: TRBJ1-2
clone size: .
D gene: TRBD1
V gene: TRBV5-1
CDR3 protein: CASSLETTGAGGYTF
CDR3 DNA: TGCGCCAGCAGCTTGGAAACTACAGGGGCCGGTGGCTACACCTTC

J gene: TRBJ1-1
clone size: .
D gene: TRBD1
V gene: TRBV18
CDR3 protein: CASSPGSGQGSTEAFF
CDR3 DNA: TGTGCCAGCTCACCCGGATCTGGACAGGGGTCTACTGAAGCTTTCTTT

J gene: TRBJ1-2
clone size: .
D gene: TRBD1
V gene: TRBV7-8
CDR3 protein: CASSLAPDRAHGYTF
CDR3 DNA: TGTGCCAGCAGCTTAGCACCAGACAGGGCCCATGGCTACACCTTC

J gene: TRBJ1-1
clone size: few
D gene: .
V gene: TRBV4-1
CDR3 protein: CASSQTRSNTEAFF
CDR3 DNA: TGCGCCAGCAGCCAAACTAGATCGAACACTGAAGCTTTCTTT

J gene: TRBJ1-1
clone size: .
D gene: .
V gene: TRBV27
CDR3 protein: CASSGRGTGMNTEAFF
CDR3 DNA: TGTGCCAGCAGCGGACGTGGCACAGGTATGAACACTGAAGCTTTCTTT

J gene: TRBJ1-2
clone size: .
D gene: TRBD1
V gene: TRBV7-9
CDR3 protein: CASSLMTGYHGYTF
CDR3 DNA: TGTGCCAGCAGCCTTATGACAGGGTATCATGGCTACACCTTC

J gene: TRBJ2-2
clone size: .
D gene: TRBD1
V gene: TRBV9
CDR3 protein: CASSPGTGTTGELFF
CDR3 DNA: TGTGCCAGCAGCCCGGGGACAGGGACGACCGGGGAGCTGTTTTTT

J gene: TRBJ2-3
clone size: .
D gene: .
V gene: TRBV10-3
CDR3 protein: CAISGSRSTDTQYF
CDR3 DNA: TGTGCCATCAGCGGTAGTCGTAGCACAGATACGCAGTATTTT

J gene: TRBJ2-3
clone size: .
D gene: .
V gene: TRBV30
CDR3 protein: CAWRGAGGPDTQYF
CDR3 DNA: TGTGCCTGGCGGGGGGCCGGTGGCCCAGATACGCAGTATTTT

J gene: TRBJ2-5
clone size: .
D gene: .
V gene: TRBV5-5
CDR3 protein: CASSLRLDSQETQYF
CDR3 DNA: TGTGCCAGCAGCTTGAGGTTAGACAGTCAAGAGACCCAGTACTTC

J gene: TRBJ1-2
clone size: .
D gene: .
V gene: TRBV28
CDR3 protein: CASSPWGQTLKNNYGYTF
CDR3 DNA: TGTGCCAGCAGTCCCTGGGGACAAACCCTGAAAAATAACTATGGCTACACCTTC

J gene: TRBJ2-4
clone size: .
D gene: .
V gene: TRBV10-3
CDR3 protein: CAIKSAGENIQYF
CDR3 DNA: TGTGCCATTAAATCGGCAGGGGAAAACATTCAGTACTTC

J gene: TRBJ1-4
clone size: .
D gene: .
V gene: TRBV19
CDR3 protein: CASSSPTNEKLFF
CDR3 DNA: TGTGCCAGTAGTAGTCCGACTAATGAAAAACTGTTTTTT

J gene: TRBJ1-1
clone size: .
D gene: TRBD1
V gene: TRBV9
CDR3 protein: CASSVGQGKWNTEAFF
CDR3 DNA: TGTGCCAGCAGCGTAGGACAGGGTAAATGGAACACTGAAGCTTTCTTT

J gene: TRBJ2-5
clone size: .
D gene: TRBD1
V gene: TRBV11-3
CDR3 protein: CASSLGNTGGETQYF
CDR3 DNA: TGTGCCAGCAGCTTAGGAAATACAGGGGGGGAGACCCAGTACTTC

J gene: TRBJ2-1
clone size: .
D gene: TRBD2
V gene: TRBV10-3
CDR3 protein: CASHGTSGVNEQFF
CDR3 DNA: TGTGCCAGCCACGGGACTAGCGGAGTCAATGAGCAGTTCTTC

J gene: TRBJ2-5
clone size: .
D gene: TRBD2
V gene: TRBV7-2
CDR3 protein: CASSLIRTSGGETQYF
CDR3 DNA: TGTGCCAGCAGCTTAATTCGGACTAGCGGGGGAGAGACCCAGTACTTC

J gene: TRBJ1-6
clone size: .
D gene: TRBD1
V gene: TRBV19
CDR3 protein: CASRGVYNSPLHF
CDR3 DNA: TGTGCCAGCAGGGGGGTCTATAATTCACCCCTCCACTTT